This TCR beta chain was identified in a study of T-cell memory formation after mild COVID-19 (dated by TCRdb to about 2021). Study-level background: TCR sequence clusters from the two donors were largely donor specific. T-cell clones expanding and contracting after mild COVID-19 in a couple of donors were tracked by longitudinal TCRalpha and TCRbeta repertoire sequencing. Two young, previously healthy adult volunteers, one female and one male, were included in the cohort. The full study reports these points: Whether the second-wave clones peaking on day 37 were SARS-CoV-2 specific was not confirmed. Contracting CD4+ clones appeared mostly in the CM and EM memory subsets, whereas CD8+ clones were enriched in EMRA. The detection of some responding clones in pre-infection memory suggests that pre-existing cross-reactive memory T cells joined the SARS-CoV-2 response. The study included only a couple of mild cases, and larger cohorts that include severe cases with pre-infection samples were judged to be necessary. Clones that contracted from day 15 to 85 showed balanced CD4/CD8 phenotypes, whereas a second wave of clones that expanded from day 15 to 37 leaned towards CD4+.

PBMCs were isolated by Ficoll-Paque density gradient centrifugation. This sample was sequenced with an Illumina NovaSeq 6000. cDNA libraries for TCRalpha and TCRbeta were prepared by 5'RACE using constant-segment primers, with sample barcodes and unique molecular identifiers added. RNA was extracted from every sample with Trizol reagent. Libraries were amplified in two PCR steps, with a second sample barcode and Illumina TruSeq adapters added in the second step. The libraries were sequenced on an Illumina NovaSeq using 2 x 150 bp paired-end reads. Turning to the authors' computational methods: Demultiplexing of reads and collapsing into UMI-guided consensus sequences were performed with migec v1.2.7. With mixcr v2.1.11, UMI consensuses were aligned to TRA and TRB V and J templates and assembled into clonotypes. Clonotypes were classified as expanded or contracted when called significant by both edgeR and NoisET, with noise models trained on biological replicates. For edgeR calls, the cutoffs were a false discovery rate-adjusted p below 0.01 and a log2 fold-change threshold of 1. As an exploratory analysis of dynamics, PCA with hierarchical clustering was applied to max-normalized trajectories of the 1000 most abundant clonotypes. Separately sequenced CD4+ and CD8+ repertoires were used to assign a CD4 or CD8 phenotype to each responding clone. Using fastp trimming at Q25 and MiXCR clonotype assembly, TCRdb reanalyzed the public sequencing data and kept in-frame beta chains. Duplicate CDR3 protein sequences are folded into a single record with the most common DNA and genes. Here the V and J calls rest on TCRdb's processing, not on the authors' analysis. The sample table shows 150,000 or so distinct CDR3 sequences, and more than 12% are seen once. The top ten clonotypes cover 13% to 15% of the sample.

Taken from the germline V gene (reference sequence), the CDR1 and CDR2 loops are DFQATT and SNEGSKA. The CDR3 goes from the cysteine to the phenylalanine over 16 residues. This entry keeps only the CDR3 DNA: 48 bases, framed from base 1. Trimming takes 7 bases off V and 8 bases off J; junction bases not matched to a gene: 19. This clonotype has only a few counts. What this receptor recognizes is not known. No much larger clone exists at a distance of one base, and base qualities are not known. Sequencing was carried out using PBMCs or a T cell subset sorted from them (not recorded which). The TCR comes from an adult woman who had mild COVID-19 (a few samples of this study predate the infection). The sample titles of this study are shuffled in the database, so cell type and time point are left out; the donor was told from shared clones. The rearranged chain carries TRBV20-1 and TRBJ2-1, and TRBD1 matches 8 of the central bases. The nucleotides read TGCAGTGGGAATTCTTTCCGGACAGGGAATATAGATGAGCAGTTCTTC. This translates into CSGNSFRTGNIDEQFF.